The next 23 T cell receptor beta chains were all read from a single sample in a study of spatial heterogeneity in lung cancer. Regarding time point: sample taken at primary tumor resection. TCRs were sequenced from unsorted whole RNA of tumor, nontumor lung or PBMC. MiXCR, run by TCRdb on the 5' RACE reads, gives a single entry per CDR3 protein. The sample yields around 89,000 distinct CDR3 sequences, about an eighth seen once. Specimen: PBMCs, collected at surgery. The receptors come from a male donor with early-stage non-small cell lung cancer.

This chain uses TRBV28 with TRBJ2-1; 9 positions match TRBD2. This CDR3 region has 15 residues. The J segment lost 4 bases and the V segment lost 3 bases, leaving 4 bases of the junction unmatched. The V gene's germline CDR1 is MDHEN and CDR2 SYDVKM. The CDR3 region is CASSFWREGYNEQFF. CDR3 coding DNA: TGTGCCAGCAGTTTCTGGCGGGAGGGTTACAATGAGCAGTTCTTC.

This clonotype was picked up a small number of times. The chain recombines TRBV29-1 with TRBJ2-3, with a weak D call TRBD2 (7 bases). This CDR3 is 12 amino acids long. Germline V gene lookup returns CDR1 SQVTM and CDR2 ANQGSEA. V gave up 4 bases and J gave up 4 bases, with 9 bases separating them. The CDR3 here is CSVGGGADTQYF. CDR3 nucleotide sequence: TGCAGCGTTGGAGGGGGGGCAGATACGCAGTATTTT.

This rearrangement joins TRBV9 to TRBJ2-3, with 15 bases fitting TRBD2. Germline assignment: CDR1 SGDLS and CDR2 YYNGEE. V dropped 1 base and J dropped 3; count of bases not matched to a gene: 3. This CDR3 has 17 amino acids. The CDR3 bases are TGTGCCAGCAGCGTATGGACTAGCGGGGGGGAAACAGATACGCAGTATTTT. Translated: CASSVWTSGGETDTQYF.

Concerning this clonotype itself: At one end the junction does not follow the germline gene, possibly because of a read error. This chain uses TRBV7-7 with TRBJ2-2; TRBD2 agrees at 10 bases. In germline, CDR1 is SSHAT, CDR2 FNYEAQ (reference sequence). This CDR3 contains 17 residues. The CDR3 coding sequence is TGTGCTAGCAGCTTAGTAGCGGGAGGCACGAACACCGGGGAGCTGTTTTTT. It specifies CASSLVAGGTNTGELFF.

The table lists this clonotype with many counts. The chain joins TRBV7-2 to TRBJ1-5; the D is unclear. Germline CDR1 is SGHTA and CDR2 is FQGNSA. V was clipped by 8 bases and J by 1 base, with 9 bases between them. This CDR3 is built from 13 residues. CDR3 loop: CASSRGSNQPQHF. CDR3 sequence (DNA): TGTGCCAGCTCCCGAGGGAGCAATCAGCCCCAGCATTTT.

This clonotype occurred a few times. CDR3 sequence (DNA): TGTGCCAGCAGTTTAGCGCCGGGGGCCACCGGGGAGCTGTTTTTT. Translation gives CASSLAPGATGELFF. The chain links TRBV12-3 or TRBV12-4 to TRBJ2-2, with D perhaps TRBD1 or TRBD2 (6 bases each). V lost 0 bases and J lost 4, with 9 bases in between. This CDR3 has 15 residues.

The chain recombines TRBV7-2 with TRBJ2-7; 11 bases map to TRBD2. Germline CDR1 and CDR2: SGHTA and FQGNSA. J was trimmed by 2 bases and V by 1 base; bases with no gene match: 4. The CDR3 runs 16 residues. Written as DNA, the CDR3 is TGTGCCAGCAGCTTAGACGGGACTAGCGGAACCTACGAGCAGTACTTC. Encoded protein: CASSLDGTSGTYEQYF.

The chain joins TRBV24-1 to TRBJ1-1; D is possibly TRBD1 (6 bases). Trimming pared 3 bases from V and 8 bases from J, leaving 12 bases between. The CDR3 runs to 13 residues. The germline gives CDR1 KGHDR, CDR2 SFDVKD. CDR3 amino acids: CATSDGAGTEAFF. CDR3 bases: TGTGCCACCAGTGATGGGGCCGGGACAGAAGCTTTCTTT.

In its sample, this clonotype was seen a few times. This rearrangement joins TRBV6-5 to TRBJ2-7; unclear D gene. There are 14 residues in the CDR3. V gave up 6 bases and J gave up 3 bases, with 15 bases separating them. Germline-derived CDR1 and CDR2 are MNHEY and SVGAGI. Here the CDR3 DNA reads TGTGCCAGCAGCCCGACCTTTCAAGGCTACGAGCAGTACTTC. Encoded protein: CASSPTFQGYEQYF.

V gene TRBV20-1 combines with J gene TRBJ1-1; D is undetermined. With 5 bases removed from V and 7 bases from J, the gap between germline ends came to 17 bases. Germline V CDR1 and CDR2: DFQATT, SNEGSKA (reference sequence). The CDR3 runs 13 residues. The CDR3 here is CSAPRSGRIEAFF. DNA of the CDR3: TGCAGTGCTCCGCGATCCGGAAGAATTGAAGCTTTCTTT.

This clonotype was picked up a small number of times. The chain recombines TRBV15 with TRBJ1-4, with D perhaps matching TRBD1 (6 bases). V was clipped by 5 bases and J by 3 bases, with 16 bases between them. Germline lookup yields CDR1 LNHNV and CDR2 YYDKDF (reference sequence). The CDR3 consists of 16 residues. CDR3 residues: CATSPNHREANEKLFF. The CDR3 nucleotides are TGTGCCACCAGCCCTAATCACAGGGAAGCTAATGAAAAACTGTTTTTT.

This clonotype was seen many times. The chain employs TRBV6-2 or TRBV6-3 and TRBJ1-6; a possible D gene is TRBD1 (6 bases). The germline V gene encodes CDR1 MNHEY and CDR2 SVGEGT. This CDR3 comprises 15 residues. V lost 5 bases, J lost 4 bases, and 12 bases lay in between. The CDR3 bases are TGTGCCAGCAGTCCAGGACAGAGTTATAATTCACCCCTCCACTTT. This gives the protein CASSPGQSYNSPLHF.

This clonotype was observed a handful of times. The gene calls are TRBV7-6 and TRBJ2-2; D call uncertain. Trimming left V 2 bases short and J 4 bases short, with 11 bases between. Germline V gene lookup returns CDR1 SGHVS and CDR2 FNYEAQ. The CDR3 length is 15 residues. This chain's CDR3 is CASSLSGALTGELFF. Written as DNA, the CDR3 is TGTGCCAGCAGCTTATCAGGAGCCCTCACCGGGGAGCTGTTTTTT.

The chain uses TRBV20-1 and TRBJ1-3; TRBD1 is a possible D gene (5 bases). This CDR3 region has 14 residues. Per germline, CDR1 DFQATT and CDR2 SNEGSKA (reference sequence). The ends were cut back, 6 bases at V and 0 bases at J, with 12 bases in the middle. The CDR3 reads CSARDESSGNTIYF. The CDR3 DNA is TGCAGTGCCAGGGACGAAAGCTCTGGAAACACCATATATTTT.

The rearrangement joins TRBV2 to TRBJ2-6; no clear D gene. Germline-derived CDR1 and CDR2 are SNHLY and FYNNEI. V lost 9 bases to trimming and J lost 4 bases, with 7 bases between them. This CDR3 spans 12 amino acids. CDR3 coding DNA: TGTGCCAGTGACTCCGGGGCCAACGTCCTGACTTTC. Translation: CASDSGANVLTF.

There are a few counts of this clonotype. The V and J genes are TRBV13 and TRBJ2-7; D perhaps matches TRBD1 (5 bases). The V gene lost 0 bases and the J gene lost 0 bases, with 6 bases spanning the gap. The CDR3 covers 14 residues. CDR1 PRHDT and CDR2 FYEKMQ come from the germline V gene (reference sequence). CDR3 protein: CASSLGDSSYEQYF. In DNA, the CDR3 is TGTGCCAGCAGCTTAGGTGACAGCTCCTACGAGCAGTACTTC.

This clonotype was seen ten or more times. The rearrangement links TRBV24-1 to TRBJ2-3; 9 nucleotides match TRBD1. The germline gives CDR1 KGHDR, CDR2 SFDVKD. The CDR3 has 14 residues. J gave up 1 base and V 6 bases, and 1 base lay outside the gene matches. CDR3 sequence reads: CATSRDRGTDTQYF. The CDR3 DNA sequence: TGTGCCACCAGTCGGGACAGGGGCACAGATACGCAGTATTTT.

This clonotype was recorded at least ten times. The chain recombines TRBV14 with TRBJ1-1; no reliable D call. This CDR3 comprises 14 residues. The V and J ends lost 0 bases and 8 bases respectively, with 13 bases between them. The germline CDR1 and CDR2 sequences are SGHDN and FVKESK. CDR3 protein: CASSQERGVSEAFF. CDR3 sequence (DNA): TGTGCCAGCAGCCAAGAACGAGGAGTCTCCGAAGCTTTCTTT.

This clonotype was counted many times. The chain links TRBV29-1 to TRBJ2-7; D tentatively fits TRBD1 or TRBD2 (5 bases each). This CDR3 is 15 amino acids long. Germline V CDR1 and CDR2: SQVTM, ANQGSEA. V dropped 4 bases and J dropped 1 base, with 17 bases sitting between them. CDR3 protein: CSVAPKGTSSYEQYF. Here the CDR3 DNA reads TGCAGCGTTGCCCCGAAGGGGACGTCTTCCTACGAGCAGTACTTC.

The chain couples TRBV6-4 to TRBJ2-2; D gene unclear. The CDR3 runs 13 residues. The germline CDR1 and CDR2 sequences are MRHNA and SNTAGT. V was pared by 4 bases and J by 4 bases, with 7 bases between. The CDR3 DNA reads as TGTGCCAGCAGTGCCGGTTCCACCGGGGAGCTGTTTTTT. It codes for CASSAGSTGELFF.

This clonotype has more than one count but fewer than ten. This sequence joins TRBV20-1 and TRBJ1-5; D might be TRBD1 (5 bases). V was pared by 5 bases and J by 7 bases, with 21 bases between. The germline V gene encodes CDR1 DFQATT and CDR2 SNEGSKA (reference sequence). The CDR3 has 15 amino acids. CDR3 in amino acids: CSAGPIGTRKQPQHF. The CDR3 bases are TGCAGTGCTGGGCCCATCGGGACTCGGAAGCAGCCCCAGCATTTT.

This clonotype was counted only a few times. The gene calls are TRBV29-1 and TRBJ1-5; TRBD1 agrees at 8 bases. Germline CDR1 and CDR2: SQVTM and ANQGSEA. The J segment lost 4 bases and the V segment lost 6 bases, leaving 2 bases of the junction unmatched. This CDR3 has 12 residues. This CDR3 is CSVRQGNQPQHF. The CDR3 DNA reads as TGCAGCGTAAGACAGGGGAATCAGCCCCAGCATTTT.

This sequence joins TRBV11-3 and TRBJ2-5, with 11 bases identical to TRBD2. The CDR3 is 18 amino acids. Looked up from germline, CDR1 is SGHNT and CDR2 is YENEEA. Trimming took 5 bases from V and 5 from J; bases not matched to a gene: 16. This CDR3 reads CASSPTTASGGIKETQYF. The CDR3 nucleotides read TGTGCCAGCAGCCCGACGACTGCTAGCGGGGGGATTAAGGAGACCCAGTACTTC.